These 6 T cell receptor beta chains share one sample of origin, sequenced in a study of blood T cell repertoires in COVID-19. Repertoires were generated with immunoSEQ multiplex PCR, while TCRdb's copy carries only in-frame clones and drops some. This sample has roughly 100,000 clones; roughly 89% occur once, and the top ten carry around 4.2%. Sequenced material: peripheral blood. These receptors were obtained from a human donor with COVID-19, enrolled during active disease. The donor label of this sample is uncertain.

The table lists this clone with a count of one. V gene TRBV5-5 combines with J gene TRBJ2-5, with D possibly matching TRBD2 (5 bases). Trimming cost V 0 bases and J 8 bases, with 14 bases left between them. The CDR3 sequence is 14 residues long. Germline V gene lookup returns CDR1 SGHKS and CDR2 YYEKEE (reference sequence). CDR3 loop: CASSLEGGGVTQYF. The DNA for the CDR3 is TGTGCCAGCAGCTTGGAGGGCGGAGGTGTAACCCAGTACTTC.

The genes are TRBV27 and TRBJ1-1; tentative D call: TRBD1 (6 bases). V gave up 3 bases and J gave up 1 base, with 9 bases separating them. The germline V gene has CDR1 MNHEY and CDR2 SMNVEV (reference sequence). The CDR3 length is 14 residues. CDR3 amino acids: CASSLETGNTEAFF. CDR3 DNA: TGTGCCAGCAGTTTGGAGACAGGGAACACTGAAGCTTTCTTT.

The chain couples TRBV5-4 to TRBJ1-1; tentatively, D is TRBD1 (6 bases). Trimming stripped 2 bases from V and 3 bases from J, with 11 bases between. Germline-derived CDR1 and CDR2 are SGHNT and YYREEE (reference sequence). There are 14 residues in the CDR3. The DNA of the CDR3 is TGTGCCAGCAGCTTTGGACAGTTTCACACTGAAGCTTTCTTT. Amino acid sequence: CASSFGQFHTEAFF.

Within the sample, this clone is medium-sized. The gene calls are TRBV5-4 and TRBJ2-2; D may be TRBD2 (5 bases). The CDR3 is 14 amino acids. Between the trimmed V and J ends, which lost 3 bases and 5 bases, there was a span of 11 bases. Germline assignment: CDR1 SGHNT and CDR2 YYREEE (reference sequence). The CDR3 nucleotides are TGTGCCAGCAGCTCTGGACTTACTACCGGGGAGCTGTTTTTT. Protein product: CASSSGLTTGELFF.

This chain connects TRBV7-9 to TRBJ1-1; no reliable D call. The CDR3 spans 14 residues. V was clipped by 2 bases and J by 3 bases, with 10 bases between them. The germline CDR1 and CDR2 sequences are SEHNR and FQNEAQ (reference sequence). The CDR3 coding sequence is TGTGCCAGCAGCTTACGACGGGATCACACTGAAGCTTTCTTT. Its protein product is CASSLRRDHTEAFF.

The chain uses TRBV6-5 and TRBJ2-5; 7 bases agree with TRBD1. Losses at the gene ends were 6 bases for V and 3 bases for J; bases not matched to a gene: 4. This CDR3 is built from 13 residues. The germline gives CDR1 MNHEY, CDR2 SVGAGI. CDR3 sequence (DNA): TGTGCCAGCAGAAATACAGGGGAAGAGACCCAGTACTTC. Protein product: CASRNTGEETQYF.